The T cell receptor (beta chain) under discussion was sequenced for a study of human T cells and chemical hapten exposure. Time point indicated: patch test 1, 2 weeks after DPC sensitization. Treatment specified: therapeutic diphenylcyclopropenone sensitization with weekly scalp DPC. The starting material, unfractionated whole blood, was used for total RNA extraction. This clonotype came up a few times. Per the germline V gene, CDR1 is SGHDN and CDR2 is FVKESK. The CDR3 length is 13 residues. V was pared by 3 bases and J by 3 bases, with 8 bases between. TCRdb independently ran MiXCR on the RACE reads; one entry per CDR3 protein. The sample shows over 65,000 distinct CDR3 sequences, around 10% of them seen only once.

This sequence joins TRBV14 and TRBJ1-2, with D unresolved. This sequence was found in a woman aged 50 to 65 with alopecia areata. Some clones in this sample may be carry-over from other donors' samples. The input for sequencing was whole blood, taken in connection with sensitization to the hapten diphenylcyclopropenone (DPC). CDR3 sequence: CASSQQADYGYTF. As DNA, the CDR3 is TGTGCCAGCAGCCAGCAAGCCGACTATGGCTACACCTTC.